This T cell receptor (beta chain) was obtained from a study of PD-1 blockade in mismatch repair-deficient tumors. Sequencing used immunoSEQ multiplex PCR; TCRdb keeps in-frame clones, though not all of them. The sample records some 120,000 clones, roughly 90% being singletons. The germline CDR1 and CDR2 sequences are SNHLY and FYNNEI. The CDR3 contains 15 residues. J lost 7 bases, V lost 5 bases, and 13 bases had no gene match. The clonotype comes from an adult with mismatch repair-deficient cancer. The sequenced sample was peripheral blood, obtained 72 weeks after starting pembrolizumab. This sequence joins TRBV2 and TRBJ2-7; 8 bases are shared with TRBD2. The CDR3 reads CASSTIAGTSLEQYF. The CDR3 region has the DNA TGTGCCAGCAGTACTATAGCGGGAACCTCTTTGGAGCAGTACTTC.